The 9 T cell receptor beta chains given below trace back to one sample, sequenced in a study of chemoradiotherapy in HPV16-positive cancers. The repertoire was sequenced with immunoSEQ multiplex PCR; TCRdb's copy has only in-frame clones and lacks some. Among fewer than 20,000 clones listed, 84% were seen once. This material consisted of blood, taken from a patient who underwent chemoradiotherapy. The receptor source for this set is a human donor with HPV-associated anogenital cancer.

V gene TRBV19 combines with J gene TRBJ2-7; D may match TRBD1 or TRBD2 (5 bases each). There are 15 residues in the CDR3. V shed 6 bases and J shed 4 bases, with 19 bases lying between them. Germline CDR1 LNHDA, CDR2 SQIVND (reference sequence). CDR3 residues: CASSEGTPDLYEQYF. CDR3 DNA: TGTGCCAGTAGCGAAGGGACGCCGGACCTTTACGAGCAGTACTTC.

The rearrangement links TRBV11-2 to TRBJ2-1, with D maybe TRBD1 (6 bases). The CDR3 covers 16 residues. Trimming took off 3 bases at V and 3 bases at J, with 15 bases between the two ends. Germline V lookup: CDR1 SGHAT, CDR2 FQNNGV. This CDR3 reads CASSFRGSGYYNEQFF. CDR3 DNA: TGTGCCAGCAGCTTTAGGGGGTCGGGTTACTACAATGAGCAGTTCTTC.

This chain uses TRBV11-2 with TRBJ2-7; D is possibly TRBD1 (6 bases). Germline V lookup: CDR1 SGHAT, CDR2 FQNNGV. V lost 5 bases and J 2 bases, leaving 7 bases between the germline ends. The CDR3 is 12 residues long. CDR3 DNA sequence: TGTGCCAGCAGCCGACAGGCCTACGAGCAGTACTTC. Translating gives CASSRQAYEQYF.

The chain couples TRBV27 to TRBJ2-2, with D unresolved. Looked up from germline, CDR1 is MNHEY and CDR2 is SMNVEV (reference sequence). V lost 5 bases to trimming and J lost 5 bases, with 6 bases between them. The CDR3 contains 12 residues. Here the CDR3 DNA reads TGTGCCAGCAGTGGATGGACCGGGGAGCTGTTTTTT. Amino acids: CASSGWTGELFF.

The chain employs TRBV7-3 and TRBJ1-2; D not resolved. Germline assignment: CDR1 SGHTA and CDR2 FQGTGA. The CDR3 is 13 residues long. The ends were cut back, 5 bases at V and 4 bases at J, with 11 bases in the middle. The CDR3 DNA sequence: TGTGCCAGCAGCCCCGGGTACGGCTATGGCTACACCTTC. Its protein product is CASSPGYGYGYTF.

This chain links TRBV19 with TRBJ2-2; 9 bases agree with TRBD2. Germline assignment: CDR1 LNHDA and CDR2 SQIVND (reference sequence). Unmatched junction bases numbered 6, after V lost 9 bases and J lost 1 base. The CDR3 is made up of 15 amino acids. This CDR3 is CASHRTSENTGELFF. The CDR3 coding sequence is TGTGCCAGCCATAGGACTAGCGAGAACACCGGGGAGCTGTTTTTT.

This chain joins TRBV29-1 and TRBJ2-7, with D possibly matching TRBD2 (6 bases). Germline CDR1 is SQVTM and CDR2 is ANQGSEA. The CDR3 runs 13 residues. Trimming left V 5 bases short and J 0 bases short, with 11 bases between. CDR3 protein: CSVQGLLSYEQYF. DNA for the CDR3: TGCAGCGTTCAGGGACTTCTCTCCTACGAGCAGTACTTC.

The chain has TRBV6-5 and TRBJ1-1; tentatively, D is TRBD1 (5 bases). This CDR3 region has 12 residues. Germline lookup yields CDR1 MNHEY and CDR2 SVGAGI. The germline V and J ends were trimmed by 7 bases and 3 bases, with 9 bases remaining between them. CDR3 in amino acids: CASTGLDTEAFF. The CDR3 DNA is TGTGCCAGCACAGGGCTGGACACTGAAGCTTTCTTT.

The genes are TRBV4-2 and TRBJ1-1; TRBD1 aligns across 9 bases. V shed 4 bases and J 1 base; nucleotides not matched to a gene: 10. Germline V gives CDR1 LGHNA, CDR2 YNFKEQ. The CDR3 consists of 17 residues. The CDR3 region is CASSPKTGGKENTEAFF. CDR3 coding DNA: TGTGCCAGCAGCCCTAAAACAGGGGGCAAGGAGAACACTGAAGCTTTCTTT.